The 9 T cell receptor beta chains listed next were all sequenced from one sample in a study of T cells after posttransplantation cyclophosphamide. Cyclophosphamide on days +3 and +4 followed busulfan-fludarabine conditioning and a marrow graft. The assay was immunoSEQ multiplex PCR, and TCRdb's table has in-frame clones only and misses some. The table lists several thousand clones, about 81% of them singletons. The specimen comprised PBMCs, sampled after an allogeneic stem cell transplant with post-transplant cyclophosphamide. Receptors originate from a female patient aged 45-60 years who received an allogeneic stem cell transplant from a related donor, was CMV-positive, and had no GVHD. Part of the T cell pool may stem from the graft donor.

The V call is TRBV6-5, the J call TRBJ1-2, with 7 bases aligning to TRBD1. This CDR3 comprises 13 residues. Germline lookup yields CDR1 MNHEY and CDR2 SVGAGI. The junction had 10 bases not matched to a gene; V was cut back by 7 bases and J by 8 bases. CDR3 residues: CASISTGAGGYTF. Here the CDR3 DNA reads TGTGCCAGCATTTCAACAGGGGCGGGAGGCTACACCTTC.

By proportion, this clone is hyperexpanded. The V gene is TRBV7-9, the J gene TRBJ1-3; 8 nucleotides match TRBD1. CDR1 is SEHNR, CDR2 FQNEAQ, per germline (reference sequence). Germline trimming cut 7 bases from V and 1 base from J; bases unmatched to any gene: 3. There are 14 residues in the CDR3. DNA for the CDR3: TGTGCCAGCACCACAGGGGGTTCTGGAAACACCATATATTTT. As protein: CASTTGGSGNTIYF.

To note about this clone: One junction end disagrees with the germline gene, perhaps due to a read error. The rearrangement uses TRBV18 and TRBJ1-1; 7 nucleotides agree with TRBD1. The germline gives CDR1 KGHSH, CDR2 LQKENI. The CDR3 has 14 residues. The CDR3 bases are TGTGCCAGCTCACCTCCGGGACAGAACACTGAAGCTTCCTTT. Protein sequence: CASSPPGQNTEASF. The full variable domain, completed using reference TRBV18 and TRBJ1-1, is NAGVMQNPRHLVRRRGQEARLRCSPMKGHSHVYWYRQLPEEGLKFMVYLQKENIIDESGMPKERFSAEFPKEGPSILRIQQVVRGDSAAYFCASSPPGQNTEASFGQGTRLTVV.

The rearrangement uses TRBV11-3 and TRBJ2-2; 11 bases agree with TRBD2. The CDR3 has 17 amino acids. The V segment lost 1 base and the J segment 2 bases; nucleotides outside the gene matches: 3. Germline V lookup: CDR1 SGHNT, CDR2 YENEEA. The CDR3 coding sequence is TGTGCCAGCAGCTTAGTACTAGCGGGGGCAAACACCGGGGAGCTGTTTTTT. It codes for CASSLVLAGANTGELFF.

V is TRBV20-1 and J is TRBJ2-2; possibly TRBD1 for D (6 bases). In germline, CDR1 is DFQATT, CDR2 SNEGSKA (reference sequence). Trimming pared 5 bases from V and 6 bases from J, leaving 7 bases between. This CDR3 region has 11 residues. CDR3: CSASGAGELFF. The DNA of the CDR3 is TGCAGTGCTTCAGGGGCCGGGGAGCTGTTTTTT.

The chain joins TRBV7-3 to TRBJ1-6, with TRBD1 matching over 7 bases. Germline CDR1 reads SGHTA; CDR2 reads FQGTGA. The CDR3 consists of 13 residues. Unmatched junction bases numbered 2, after V lost 5 bases and J lost 7 bases. DNA of the CDR3: TGTGCCAGCAGCCGGGACAGAAATTCACCCCTCCACTTT. Its protein product is CASSRDRNSPLHF.

This chain joins TRBV6-5 and TRBJ2-1; the D gene is possibly TRBD1 (7 bases). The V and J ends lost 6 bases and 2 bases respectively, with 14 bases between them. This CDR3 has 15 amino acids. From germline, CDR1 is MNHEY and CDR2 SVGAGI. CDR3 coding DNA: TGTGCCAGCAGGAATGGAGGGGGCCCCTACAATGAGCAGTTCTTC. It yields the protein CASRNGGGPYNEQFF.

This sequence joins TRBV12-5 and TRBJ2-3; D perhaps matches TRBD2 (6 bases). The germline gives CDR1 LGHNT, CDR2 FRNRAP. The V and J ends lost 6 bases and 0 bases respectively, with 10 bases between them. This CDR3 contains 14 residues. CDR3 DNA sequence: TGTGCTAGTGGAGGGGACTCTAGCACAGATACGCAGTATTTT. It is translated as CASGGDSSTDTQYF.

A single count supports this clone. The chain couples TRBV2 to TRBJ2-1, with a weak D call TRBD2 (6 bases). The CDR3 loop spans 17 amino acids. V dropped 4 bases and J dropped 0 bases, with 16 bases sitting between them. The germline V gene encodes CDR1 SNHLY and CDR2 FYNNEI. CDR3 in DNA: TGTGCCAGCAGTGTGGGCCCCCGGACTACCTCCTACAATGAGCAGTTCTTC. This codes for CASSVGPRTTSYNEQFF.